These 19 T cell receptor beta chains were all obtained from the same sample, sequenced in a study of T-cell reconstitution after alpha-beta-depleted transplantation in children. Library preparation (for TCRbeta) was performed with unique molecular identifiers. TCRdb passed the PCR reads through MiXCR, listing each CDR3 protein once. There are about 110,000 distinct CDR3 sequences in the sample; under 13% occur only once, and 30% to 35% lies in the top ten. This specimen consisted of PBMCs, obtained before TCRalphabeta/CD19-depleted stem cell transplant. The receptors were gathered from a boy aged 2 to 10 with acute lymphoblastic leukemia, due to receive a stem cell transplant.

CDR3 loop: CASSQDWVGSLDEQFF. The CDR3 nucleotides are TGTGCCAGCAGCCAAGATTGGGTCGGGTCTCTCGATGAGCAGTTCTTC. This chain connects TRBV3-1 to TRBJ2-1; D gene uncertain. This CDR3 has 16 residues. Trimming took 0 bases from V and 8 from J, leaving 17 bases between them. Germline V gene sequence: CDR1 LGHDT, CDR2 YNNKEL (reference sequence).

The chain combines TRBV24-1 with TRBJ2-1; D gene ambiguous. Germline values: CDR1 KGHDR, CDR2 SFDVKD. Trimming removed 6 bases from V and 8 bases from J, with 10 bases in between. This CDR3 has 12 amino acids. The DNA for the CDR3 is TGTGCCACCAGTAAGGCCAGCGATGAGCAGTTCTTC. Encoded protein: CATSKASDEQFF.

This clonotype was seen at least ten times. The V call is TRBV12-3 or TRBV12-4, the J call TRBJ2-7; D is unresolved. There are 12 residues in the CDR3. V lost 1 base and J lost 7, with 8 bases in between. In DNA, the CDR3 is TGTGCCAGCAGTTTAGGTTCCCGGGAGCAGTACTTC. This encodes CASSLGSREQYF.

This clonotype appeared a few times. The gene calls are TRBV24-1 and TRBJ2-3, with 15 bases fitting TRBD2. The CDR3 runs to 17 residues. Looked up from germline, CDR1 is KGHDR and CDR2 is SFDVKD. With V trimmed by 4 bases and J by 4 bases, 5 bases remained unmatched. The chain's CDR3 is CATSEGTSGRLADTQYF. CDR3 sequence (DNA): TGTGCCACCAGTGAGGGGACTAGCGGGAGGTTGGCAGATACGCAGTATTTT.

This clonotype was observed a few times. This chain uses TRBV5-1 with TRBJ2-1; D not resolved. CDR1 is SGHRS, CDR2 YFSETQ, per germline. Trimming pared 3 bases from V and 0 bases from J, leaving 10 bases between. This CDR3 contains 15 residues. The CDR3 loop reads CASSYRWGSYNEQFF. In DNA form, the CDR3 reads TGCGCCAGCAGCTACCGTTGGGGCTCCTACAATGAGCAGTTCTTC.

The gene calls are TRBV15 and TRBJ1-1; D remains ambiguous. CDR3 length: 13 residues. Germline assignment: CDR1 LNHNV and CDR2 YYDKDF (reference sequence). The V end was cut by 0 bases, the J end by 6 bases, with 8 bases between. CDR3 in DNA: TGTGCCACCAGCAGAGATCGGGCCGCTGAAGCTTTCTTT. Translating gives CATSRDRAAEAFF.

The chain carries TRBV5-1 and TRBJ1-2; D is uncertain. The CDR3 has 14 residues. The germline gives CDR1 SGHRS, CDR2 YFSETQ. Trimming took off 0 bases at V and 5 bases at J, with 11 bases between the two ends. CDR3 in amino acids: CASSLANPTYGYTF. CDR3 nucleotide sequence: TGCGCCAGCAGCTTGGCCAATCCCACTTATGGCTACACCTTC.

In its sample, this clonotype ranks as medium-sized. This chain uses TRBV12-3 or TRBV12-4 with TRBJ2-3; tentatively, D is TRBD1 or TRBD2 (5 bases each). Trimming pared 3 bases from V and 4 bases from J, leaving 8 bases between. The CDR3 totals 13 residues. The CDR3 DNA is TGTGCCAGCAGTTTGGGGGAAGCAGATACGCAGTATTTT. Protein product: CASSLGEADTQYF.

The chain is built from TRBV28 and TRBJ1-3, with D unresolved. Germline-derived CDR1 and CDR2 are MDHEN and SYDVKM. The CDR3 is made up of 14 amino acids. V lost 6 bases, J lost 1 base, and 10 bases lay in between. CDR3 amino acids: CASSVSGSGNTIYF. CDR3 DNA sequence: TGTGCCAGCAGCGTCAGTGGATCTGGAAACACCATATATTTT.

This chain uses TRBV5-8 with TRBJ2-3; 10 nucleotides agree with TRBD1. Germline V lookup: CDR1 SGHTS, CDR2 YDEGEE. The V gene end was trimmed by 0 bases and the J gene end by 3 bases; junction bases not matched to a gene: 7. The CDR3 runs to 17 residues. The CDR3 bases are TGTGCCAGCAGCTTGGGAGCCGGGACAGGGGTGACAGATACGCAGTATTTT. It encodes CASSLGAGTGVTDTQYF.

J is TRBJ2-3 and V is TRBV27; a weak D match, TRBD2 (6 bases). The V and J ends lost 2 bases and 2 bases respectively, with 8 bases between them. The germline CDR1 and CDR2 sequences are MNHEY and SMNVEV (reference sequence). The CDR3 length is 14 residues. The CDR3 loop is CASSLERATDTQYF. CDR3 DNA: TGTGCCAGCAGTTTAGAGCGGGCCACAGATACGCAGTATTTT.

The rearrangement joins TRBV23-1 to TRBJ2-5, with 7 bases identical to TRBD1. TRBV23-1 is annotated as an ORF whose role is uncertain. J gave up 5 bases and V 0 bases, and 0 bases lay outside the gene matches. The CDR3 is 13 amino acids. CDR3 loop: CASSQSTGETQYF. The CDR3 coding sequence is TGCGCCAGCAGTCAATCGACAGGGGAGACCCAGTACTTC.

About this clonotype itself: A much larger clone lies one base from this, so it may be a read error. The chain is built from TRBV3-1 and TRBJ1-2, with D perhaps TRBD1 (6 bases). This CDR3 is built from 16 residues. Germline assignment: CDR1 LGHDT and CDR2 YNNKEL (reference sequence). For the CDR3, the DNA is TGTGCCAGCAGCCAAGATCCCCTTACAGGGCTTGACGGCTACATCTTC. Translating it yields CASSQDPLTGLDGYIF.

In its sample, this clonotype was seen many times. The chain uses TRBV5-1 and TRBJ2-3, with TRBD2 matching 8 bases. The CDR3 is 19 amino acids. V was clipped by 2 bases and J by 2 bases; unmatched bases: 16. The germline gives CDR1 SGHRS, CDR2 YFSETQ. The CDR3 DNA follows: TGCGCCAGCAGCTTTCCCCTAAAAGCGGGAGTTGGTCCCACAGATACGCAGTATTTT. Residues: CASSFPLKAGVGPTDTQYF.

The chain is built from TRBV5-1 and TRBJ2-1; D is perhaps TRBD1 (5 bases). The germline V and J ends were trimmed by 3 bases and 5 bases, with 6 bases remaining between them. This CDR3 has 12 residues. CDR1 SGHRS and CDR2 YFSETQ come from the germline V gene. The CDR3 nucleotides are TGCGCCAGCAGCTCACAGGACAATGAGCAGTTCTTC. Protein: CASSSQDNEQFF.

This clonotype was counted between two and nine times. The chain uses TRBV20-1 and TRBJ2-5; TRBD2 aligns across 7 bases. Germline assignment: CDR1 DFQATT and CDR2 SNEGSKA (reference sequence). The CDR3 spans 13 residues. This CDR3 reads CRSPAGSQETQYF. The DNA for the CDR3 is TGCAGAAGTCCAGCGGGGAGTCAAGAGACCCAGTACTTC.

This clonotype has only a few counts. The gene calls are TRBV5-1 and TRBJ2-3; TRBD2 matches 8 bases. The CDR3 runs 16 residues. V lost 0 bases and J lost 5; bases outside the gene matches: 8. The germline gives CDR1 SGHRS, CDR2 YFSETQ. CDR3: CASSLVTGGPQDTQYF. The DNA for the CDR3 is TGCGCCAGCAGCTTGGTGACGGGAGGGCCTCAAGATACGCAGTATTTT.

This clonotype was seen repeatedly, ten times or more. This chain joins TRBV5-1 and TRBJ2-6, with 8 bases identical to TRBD2. Germline lookup yields CDR1 SGHRS and CDR2 YFSETQ. The CDR3 is made up of 14 amino acids. J gave up 13 bases and V 0 bases, and 6 bases lay outside the gene matches. The CDR3 bases are TGCGCCAGCAGCTTGGCCGGCCCGGGAGGGGTCCTGACTTTC. It encodes CASSLAGPGGVLTF.

This clonotype was seen only a few times. The chain has TRBV4-1 and TRBJ2-7; maybe TRBD1 (5 bases). CDR1 is MGHRA, CDR2 YSYEKL, per germline. The CDR3 runs 13 residues. Trimming removed 2 bases from V and 5 bases from J, with 10 bases in between. The CDR3: CASSQRTSNEQYF. DNA for the CDR3: TGCGCCAGCAGCCAAAGGACAAGCAACGAGCAGTACTTC.